A single TCR beta chain is shown here with its context. These data originate in a study of cytomegalovirus exposure and HLA in healthy donors. PCR primers comprised 60 Vbeta and 13 Jbeta primers. Generated by immunoSEQ multiplex PCR, the TCRdb table keeps only in-frame clones and is missing some. This table has 85,000 to 120,000 clones, about three quarters appearing once. V shed 8 bases, J shed 4 bases, and the junction held 8 bases outside the gene matches. The CDR3 runs to 14 residues. CDR1 is MNHEY and CDR2 is SVGAGI in the germline V gene. Sequencing was performed on PBMCs. The sequence derives from a boy between 10 and 17 years old in good health and CMV-seronegative. The chain has TRBV6-5 and TRBJ2-3; the match to TRBD2 covers 8 bases. The CDR3: CASAGLGAADTQYF. CDR3 nucleotides: TGTGCCAGCGCGGGACTAGGGGCAGCAGATACGCAGTATTTT.